This note documents a single T cell receptor (beta chain) sequence. Its antigen remains unknown. Primers: 52 TRBV forward and 13 TRBJ reverse. The assay was immunoSEQ multiplex PCR, and TCRdb's table has in-frame clones only and misses some. Seen here are around 30,000 clones, nearly 95% observed once, and the top ten hold 0.98%. These data are taken from a study of regulatory T cells. General study results and limits: In CD3G-deficient patients, conventional CD4+ T cells were enriched for hydrophobic CDR3 residues at positions 6 and 7. Patient repertoires had restricted TRB V-J pairs and skewed V and J usage, most in Tregs.

Trimming left V 0 bases short and J 5 bases short, with 14 bases between. This CDR3 is built from 15 residues. The germline V gene has CDR1 SGHRS and CDR2 YFSETQ. Two CD3G-deficient patients had more severe autoimmunity; all had some. Regulatory (CD25-high CD127-low) and conventional (CD25-low CD127-high) CD4+ T cells were sorted separately. This clonotype was sampled from a child younger than 10 with CD3G deficiency. What was sequenced was conventional CD4+ T cells sorted from blood. The chain is built from TRBV5-1 and TRBJ2-5; weak D call: TRBD1 (6 bases). CDR3 residues: CASSLVGHSSETQYF. Here the CDR3 DNA reads TGCGCCAGCAGCTTGGTGGGACATAGTAGCGAGACCCAGTACTTC.